Each of the 19 T cell receptor beta chains below was sequenced from the same sample in a study of T cells in Graves' hyperthyroidism and ophthalmopathy. Using RNA transcripts as the source, TCR beta CDR3 regions were amplified. TCR CDR3 underwent first-round RT-PCR with the HTBI primer set. From the multiplex PCR reads, TCRdb called clonotypes with MiXCR, one entry per CDR3 protein. The sample yields about 700,000 distinct CDR3 sequences, 13% to 15% seen once. The source material was blood. Receptors originate from a woman between 18 and 29 years old with Graves' hyperthyroidism.

This clonotype came up many times. The V gene is TRBV28, the J gene TRBJ2-6; 8 bases agree with TRBD1. There are 16 residues in the CDR3. Per germline, CDR1 MDHEN and CDR2 SYDVKM. The V gene end was trimmed by 6 bases and the J gene end by 0 bases; junction bases not matched to a gene: 4. In DNA, the CDR3 is TGTGCCAGCAGGGGACAGGATTTCTCTGGGGCCAACGTCCTGACTTTC. It specifies CASRGQDFSGANVLTF.

This clonotype was seen only a few times. The chain joins TRBV6-5 to TRBJ2-5; 7 nucleotides align to TRBD1. CDR3 length: 17 amino acids. Germline V gives CDR1 MNHEY, CDR2 SVGAGI. V shed 0 bases and J 4 bases; nucleotides not matched to a gene: 11. The CDR3 loop reads CASSYSLSGQAGETQYF. CDR3 coding DNA: TGTGCCAGCAGTTACTCCCTGAGCGGACAGGCAGGAGAGACCCAGTACTTC.

In its sample, this clonotype was seen a few times. The chain has TRBV6-2 or TRBV6-3 and TRBJ2-3; possibly TRBD2 for D (5 bases). The germline gives CDR1 MNHEY, CDR2 SVGEGT. The CDR3 length is 18 residues. V shed 3 bases and J shed 0 bases, with 19 bases lying between them. CDR3 sequence (DNA): TGTGCCAGCAGTTATACATTATCGGAGCGGCAGAGCACAGATACGCAGTATTTT. Its protein product is CASSYTLSERQSTDTQYF.

This clonotype was picked up a small number of times. The chain combines TRBV29-1 with TRBJ2-1; 8 bases match TRBD2. J gave up 10 bases and V 2 bases, and 7 bases lay outside the gene matches. Germline V gives CDR1 SQVTM, CDR2 ANQGSEA. The CDR3 spans 13 residues. The CDR3 sequence is CSVESREGWEQFF. The CDR3 bases are TGCAGCGTTGAATCCCGGGAGGGGTGGGAGCAGTTCTTC.

V is TRBV5-1 and J is TRBJ1-1, with D unclear. Between the trimmed V and J ends, which lost 0 bases and 4 bases, there was a span of 16 bases. CDR3 length equals 16 residues. Looked up from germline, CDR1 is SGHRS and CDR2 is YFSETQ. The chain's CDR3 is CASSLDSRQMSTEAFF. CDR3 nucleotide sequence: TGCGCCAGCAGCTTGGACTCTAGGCAGATGAGCACTGAAGCTTTCTTT.

This clonotype was detected a few times. This chain uses TRBV27 with TRBJ1-2; a possible D gene is TRBD1 (5 bases). Germline V gives CDR1 MNHEY, CDR2 SMNVEV (reference sequence). V lost 10 bases, J lost 6 bases, and 12 bases lay in between. There are 11 residues in the CDR3. CDR3 DNA: TGTGCCATCTGGGGGTGGGATGGCTACACCTTC. Its protein is CAIWGWDGYTF.

In its sample, this clonotype was seen many times. J is TRBJ2-7 and V is TRBV12-3 or TRBV12-4; no definite D call. Deletions cut 6 bases from V and 0 bases from J, with 12 bases between. The length of the CDR3 is 14 residues. CDR3 residues: CASSHPRASYEQYF. The CDR3 DNA is TGTGCCAGCAGCCATCCCCGGGCCTCCTACGAGCAGTACTTC.

This chain connects TRBV15 to TRBJ1-5; D perhaps matches TRBD1 (6 bases). The CDR3 totals 15 residues. The V and J ends lost 0 bases and 1 base respectively, with 7 bases between them. Germline V gives CDR1 LNHNV, CDR2 YYDKDF (reference sequence). This CDR3 reads CATSRDRGSNQPQHF. For the CDR3, the DNA is TGTGCCACCAGCAGAGACAGGGGAAGCAATCAGCCCCAGCATTTT. Filled out from reference TRBV15 and TRBJ1-5, the complete variable domain reads DAMVIQNPRYQVTQFGKPVTLSCSQTLNHNVMYWYQQKSSQAPKLLFHYYDKDFNNEADTPDNFQSRRPNTSFCFLDIRSPGLGDTAMYLCATSRDRGSNQPQHFGDGTRLSIL.

This clonotype was picked up many times. V usage is TRBV7-9 and J usage is TRBJ2-1; 11 positions match TRBD2. The length of the CDR3 is 16 residues. Per germline, CDR1 SEHNR and CDR2 FQNEAQ (reference sequence). Trimming removed 3 bases from V and 3 bases from J; junction bases left unmatched: 4. CDR3 loop: CASSFTGTSGYNEQFF. The CDR3 bases are TGTGCCAGCAGCTTTACCGGGACTAGCGGCTACAATGAGCAGTTCTTC.

This clonotype was observed a handful of times. J is TRBJ1-3 and V is TRBV3-1, with a tentative D call TRBD1 (6 bases). The germline V gene has CDR1 LGHDT and CDR2 YNNKEL (reference sequence). The V and J ends lost 4 bases and 0 bases respectively, with 10 bases between them. CDR3 length: 15 residues. As DNA, the CDR3 is TGTGCCAGCAGCCCGCCGACAGGCTCTGGAAACACCATATATTTT. Translating gives CASSPPTGSGNTIYF. Drawing the rest from reference TRBV3-1 and TRBJ1-3, the complete variable domain is DTAVSQTPKYLVTQMGNDKSIKCEQNLGHDTMYWYKQDSKKFLKIMFSYNNKELIINETVPNRFSPKSPDKAHLNLHINSLELGDSAVYFCASSPPTGSGNTIYFGEGSWLTVV.

This clonotype appeared once. The chain is built from TRBV7-9 and TRBJ2-1; D not resolved. CDR1 and CDR2 from the germline V gene are SEHNR and FQNEAQ (reference sequence). V gave up 2 bases and J gave up 12 bases, with 11 bases separating them. This CDR3 comprises 12 residues. This CDR3 is CASSLPRSGQFF. The CDR3 coding sequence is TGTGCCAGCAGCTTACCGAGGAGTGGGCAGTTCTTC.

This clonotype was observed many times. The chain uses TRBV28 and TRBJ2-1; TRBD1 matches 7 bases. This CDR3 has 14 amino acids. The V gene's germline CDR1 is MDHEN and CDR2 SYDVKM. Germline trimming cut 6 bases from V and 6 bases from J; bases unmatched to any gene: 8. CDR3 nucleotide sequence: TGTGCCAGCAGCACGAGACAGGGAATCAATGAGCAGTTCTTC. Protein sequence: CASSTRQGINEQFF. Complete variable domain (other parts from reference TRBV28 and TRBJ2-1): DVKVTQSSRYLVKRTGEKVFLECVQDMDHENMFWYRQDPGLGLRLIYFSYDVKMKEKGDIPEGYSVSREKKERFSLILESASTNQTSMYLCASSTRQGINEQFFGPGTRLTVL.

This clonotype was seen repeatedly, ten times or more. The chain combines TRBV29-1 with TRBJ2-1, with D possibly being TRBD1 (6 bases). V lost 1 base and J lost 4, with 11 bases in between. CDR1 SQVTM and CDR2 ANQGSEA come from the germline V gene. The CDR3 length is 14 residues. The CDR3 loop reads CSVEAGTLYNEQFF. In nucleotides, the CDR3 is TGCAGCGTTGAAGCCGGGACACTATACAATGAGCAGTTCTTC.

This clonotype was picked up a small number of times. This sequence joins TRBV19 and TRBJ1-5; D remains ambiguous. V dropped 2 bases and J dropped 6 bases, with 14 bases sitting between them. This CDR3 contains 15 residues. Germline-derived CDR1 and CDR2 are LNHDA and SQIVND (reference sequence). CDR3 in DNA: TGTGCCAGTAGTATAAGGAGGGAGATGGGTCAGCCCCAGCATTTT. Its translation is CASSIRREMGQPQHF.

The rearrangement links TRBV6-2 or TRBV6-3 to TRBJ1-2; a possible D gene is TRBD1 (6 bases). Trimming cost V 5 bases and J 3 bases, with 10 bases left between them. Germline CDR1 MNHEY, CDR2 SVGEGT. The CDR3 sequence is 13 residues long. The CDR3 loop is CASSITGYYGYTF. Here the CDR3 DNA reads TGTGCCAGCAGTATTACAGGGTACTATGGCTACACCTTC.

This clonotype occurred a few times. A read error may explain this, as a much larger clone is one base away. The V and J genes are TRBV11-2 and TRBJ1-2; D gene uncertain. This CDR3 contains 17 residues. The V gene's germline CDR1 is SGHAT and CDR2 FQNNGV. The CDR3 protein is CASSVDDKHSLNYDYTF. DNA for the CDR3: TGTGCCAGCAGCGTAGACGACAAGCACTCCCTTAACTATGACTACACCTTC.

The table lists this clonotype with many counts. This chain joins TRBV2 and TRBJ1-2; unclear D gene. The germline V and J ends were trimmed by 8 bases and 3 bases, with 13 bases remaining between them. This CDR3 contains 13 residues. Per the germline V gene, CDR1 is SNHLY and CDR2 is FYNNEI. CDR3 nucleotide sequence: TGTGCCAGCCCTCCGGTCGGCCACTATGGCTACACCTTC. This translates into CASPPVGHYGYTF.

In this sample, this clonotype turned up a few times. The chain combines TRBV6-2 or TRBV6-3 with TRBJ2-3; D remains unclear. CDR3 length equals 13 residues. V lost 6 bases to trimming and J lost 6 bases, with 13 bases between them. From germline, CDR1 is MNHEY and CDR2 SVGEGT. The CDR3 DNA is TGTGCCAGCAGGGATGGCGGCGCGGATACGCAGTATTTT. It yields the protein CASRDGGADTQYF.

This clonotype has just a few counts. A junction end diverges from the germline sequence, so it may reflect a read error. In DNA form, the CDR3 reads TGTGCTAGCAGTGATAGACAGGGCTACCCAAGCATTCAGTACTTC. Its protein is CASSDRQGYPSIQYF. This chain uses TRBV6-1 with TRBJ2-4, with 7 bases that match TRBD1. The CDR3 runs to 15 residues. CDR1 and CDR2 (germline): MNHNS, SASEGT.